The 27 T cell receptor beta chains reported below all come from one sample, sequenced in a study of blood T cell repertoires in COVID-19. Sequencing used immunoSEQ multiplex PCR; TCRdb keeps in-frame clones, though not all of them. The sample has about 420,000 clones, approximately 90% seen once. The sample consisted of peripheral blood. The source is a man between 18 and 29 years old with COVID-19, enrolled during active disease.

The chain links TRBV5-5 to TRBJ1-1; 8 nucleotides agree with TRBD1. With 2 bases clipped from V and 4 bases from J, the junction kept 4 bases outside the gene matches. The CDR3 covers 14 residues. Germline values: CDR1 SGHKS, CDR2 YYEKEE (reference sequence). The CDR3, as DNA: TGTGCCAGCAGCTTTAGACAGGGGACCACTGAAGCTTTCTTT. Translation: CASSFRQGTTEAFF. Full variable domain (missing parts from reference TRBV5-5 and TRBJ1-1): DAGVTQSPTHLIKTRGQQVTLRCSPISGHKSVSWYQQVLGQGPQFIFQYYEKEERGRGNFPDRFSARQFPNYSSELNVNALLLGDSALYLCASSFRQGTTEAFFGQGTRLTVV.

The chain couples TRBV5-1 to TRBJ2-3; D may be TRBD2 (6 bases). The CDR3 loop spans 15 amino acids. In germline, CDR1 is SGHRS, CDR2 YFSETQ. The V and J ends lost 4 bases and 2 bases respectively, with 14 bases between them. CDR3 sequence reads: CASSPGGGYTDTQYF. CDR3 nucleotide sequence: TGCGCCAGCAGCCCCGGGGGTGGCTACACAGATACGCAGTATTTT.

The chain carries TRBV4-1 and TRBJ2-3; 8 nucleotides align to TRBD2. There are 15 residues in the CDR3. V was pared by 2 bases and J by 5 bases, with 6 bases of the junction left unmatched. Germline lookup yields CDR1 MGHRA and CDR2 YSYEKL. CDR3 in amino acids: CASSQFAGGIDTQYF. The CDR3 DNA sequence: TGCGCCAGCAGCCAATTCGCGGGAGGCATAGATACGCAGTATTTT.

This clone has more than one count but fewer than ten. The chain combines TRBV6-5 with TRBJ2-7; 10 positions agree with TRBD1. Germline CDR1 is MNHEY and CDR2 is SVGAGI. This CDR3 contains 13 residues. The V and J ends lost 11 bases and 4 bases, in that order; junction bases with no gene match: 8. CDR3 region: CAGKLDRGYEQYF. In DNA, the CDR3 is TGTGCCGGTAAGCTGGACAGGGGGTACGAGCAGTACTTC.

The J gene is TRBJ2-1, the V gene TRBV6-1; a weak D match, TRBD2 (5 bases). Trimming took 3 bases from V and 5 from J, leaving 11 bases between them. Germline assignment: CDR1 MNHNS and CDR2 SASEGT. The CDR3 length is 14 residues. CDR3 protein: CASSDVGLNNEQFF. Here the CDR3 DNA reads TGTGCCAGCAGTGATGTTGGACTCAACAATGAGCAGTTCTTC.

This clone was picked up a small number of times. The chain recombines TRBV24-1 with TRBJ2-7; a possible D gene is TRBD2 (5 bases). CDR1 is KGHDR, CDR2 SFDVKD, per germline. There are 12 residues in the CDR3. V lost 9 bases and J 6 bases, leaving 14 bases between the germline ends. As DNA, the CDR3 is TGTGCCACCGGGAATGCGGCGGGCGAGCAGTACTTC. Translation: CATGNAAGEQYF.

The gene calls are TRBV28 and TRBJ2-2; 15 bases map to TRBD2. The CDR3 consists of 18 residues. Unmatched junction bases numbered 5, after V lost 6 bases and J lost 0 bases. CDR1 and CDR2 (germline): MDHEN, SYDVKM. The CDR3 loop reads CASRGLAGGDANTGELFF. CDR3 bases: TGTGCCAGCAGAGGACTAGCGGGAGGGGACGCGAACACCGGGGAGCTGTTTTTT.

The chain uses TRBV19 and TRBJ1-6; 9 nucleotides align to TRBD1. The CDR3 totals 14 residues. CDR1 is LNHDA, CDR2 SQIVND, per germline (reference sequence). The V gene end was trimmed by 4 bases and the J gene end by 9 bases; junction bases not matched to a gene: 4. For the CDR3, the DNA is TGTGCCAGTAGTACCGGGACAGGGAGTTCACCCCTCCACTTT. Amino acids: CASSTGTGSSPLHF.

The CDR3 nucleotides are TGTGCCAGCAGTGAATTAGGGGGGGAGGCTAACTATGGCTACACCTTC. Translating it yields CASSELGGEANYGYTF. V usage is TRBV2 and J usage is TRBJ1-2; possible D gene TRBD1, 6 bases. V was trimmed by 2 bases and J by 0 bases, leaving 13 bases between them. Germline values: CDR1 SNHLY, CDR2 FYNNEI. The CDR3 sequence is 16 residues long. The full variable domain, in which reference TRBV2 and TRBJ1-2 provide the parts outside the CDR3, is EPEVTQTPSHQVTQMGQEVILRCVPISNHLYFYWYRQILGQKVEFLVSFYNNEISEKSEIFDDQFSVERPDGSNFTLKIRSTKLEDSAMYFCASSELGGEANYGYTFGSGTRLTVV.

J is TRBJ2-3 and V is TRBV5-4, with a possible D match to TRBD2 (5 bases). CDR1 is SGHNT, CDR2 YYREEE, per germline (reference sequence). The CDR3 is 16 amino acids. Deletions cut 4 bases from V and 3 bases from J, with 18 bases between. CDR3: CASSPERETNTDTQYF. The CDR3 bases are TGTGCCAGCAGCCCCGAAAGGGAGACCAATACAGATACGCAGTATTTT.

The chain links TRBV4-1 to TRBJ2-3; D remains ambiguous. Per the germline V gene, CDR1 is MGHRA and CDR2 is YSYEKL. The CDR3 is made up of 12 amino acids. Trimming removed 0 bases from V and 5 bases from J, with 3 bases in between. The CDR3 is CASSQDLDTQYF. The CDR3 DNA sequence: TGCGCCAGCAGCCAAGATCTAGATACGCAGTATTTT.

The chain couples TRBV3-1 (or the pseudogene TRBV3-2) to TRBJ1-3, with D maybe TRBD1 (6 bases). Germline assignment: CDR1 LGHDT and CDR2 YNNKEL (reference sequence). Trimming cost V 2 bases and J 0 bases, with 8 bases left between them. CDR3 length: 15 amino acids. The CDR3 here is CASSQRDISGNTIYF. The CDR3 region has the DNA TGTGCCAGCAGCCAAAGGGACATCTCTGGAAACACCATATATTTT.

The chain has TRBV5-1 and TRBJ2-7, with a possible D match to TRBD1 (6 bases). The CDR3 spans 12 residues. With 2 bases removed from V and 5 bases from J, the gap between germline ends came to 8 bases. Germline V gives CDR1 SGHRS, CDR2 YFSETQ. The CDR3 spells CASSFGQNEQYF. The DNA of the CDR3 is TGCGCCAGCAGCTTTGGACAGAACGAGCAGTACTTC.

The J gene is TRBJ2-5, the V gene TRBV24-1, with 8 nucleotides matching TRBD2. This CDR3 contains 16 residues. Germline lookup yields CDR1 KGHDR and CDR2 SFDVKD. Trimming cost V 3 bases and J 1 base; bases outside gene matches: 6. As DNA, the CDR3 is TGTGCCACCAGTGATATCACTAGCGGACTCCAAGAGACCCAGTACTTC. It translates to CATSDITSGLQETQYF.

The genes are TRBV5-1 and TRBJ2-1, with D unclear. The CDR3 is 13 amino acids. The ends were cut back, 3 bases at V and 8 bases at J, with 12 bases in the middle. From germline, CDR1 is SGHRS and CDR2 YFSETQ. The DNA for the CDR3 is TGCGCCAGCAGCTATGGCCATTCAGATGAGCAGTTCTTC. Protein product: CASSYGHSDEQFF.

The genes are TRBV27 and TRBJ2-1; 10 bases are shared with TRBD2. The CDR3 contains 16 residues. V trimming: 6 bases; J trimming: 9 bases; junction bases outside the gene matches: 14. Germline values: CDR1 MNHEY, CDR2 SMNVEV (reference sequence). Here the CDR3 reads CASRRGGAGGSAEQFF. The CDR3 nucleotides read TGTGCCAGCAGGCGAGGTGGAGCGGGAGGGTCTGCTGAGCAGTTCTTC.

The V gene is TRBV5-4, the J gene TRBJ1-3, with a weak D call TRBD1 (6 bases). Trimming cost V 2 bases and J 0 bases, with 15 bases left between them. CDR1 SGHNT and CDR2 YYREEE come from the germline V gene (reference sequence). The CDR3 length is 17 residues. The CDR3 DNA is TGTGCCAGCAGCTTTCCTGGGGGCGACCGCTCTGGAAACACCATATATTTT. Amino acids: CASSFPGGDRSGNTIYF.

The rearrangement joins TRBV28 to TRBJ1-3; the match to TRBD1 covers 7 bases. Germline values: CDR1 MDHEN, CDR2 SYDVKM. The ends lost 5 bases at V and 0 bases at J; junction bases unmatched: 7. The CDR3 is made up of 16 amino acids. CDR3 loop: CASSARQGGSGNTIYF. CDR3 DNA sequence: TGTGCCAGCAGTGCACGACAGGGAGGCTCTGGAAACACCATATATTTT.

The chain recombines TRBV19 with TRBJ1-3, with D perhaps matching TRBD1 (5 bases). CDR3 length: 14 residues. The V gene lost 2 bases and the J gene lost 2 bases, with 7 bases spanning the gap. The germline V gene has CDR1 LNHDA and CDR2 SQIVND (reference sequence). The CDR3 region is CASSIRGTGNTIYF. The CDR3 DNA sequence: TGTGCCAGTAGTATACGGGGGACTGGAAACACCATATATTTT.

CDR3 in amino acids: CASSPGAHSNSNQPQHF. The CDR3 DNA is TGTGCCAGCAGTCCCGGCGCCCATAGCAATAGCAATCAGCCCCAGCATTTT. V and J are TRBV6-6 and TRBJ1-5; D uncertain. This CDR3 region has 17 residues. Germline values: CDR1 MNHNY, CDR2 SVGAGI (reference sequence). V was cut by 5 bases and J by 0 bases, with 17 bases left in between.

The rearrangement uses TRBV2 and TRBJ2-2; D unclear. CDR3 length: 12 residues. V dropped 4 bases and J dropped 4 bases, with 4 bases sitting between them. Germline lookup yields CDR1 SNHLY and CDR2 FYNNEI. CDR3 in amino acids: CASSVSTGELFF. The CDR3 DNA reads as TGTGCCAGCAGTGTATCCACCGGGGAGCTGTTTTTT.

This chain joins TRBV7-9 and TRBJ2-5; D might be TRBD2 (5 bases). Germline CDR1 reads SEHNR; CDR2 reads FQNEAQ (reference sequence). The V end lost 6 bases, the J end lost 5 bases, and 10 bases lay between the germline ends. The CDR3 is 12 residues long. The CDR3 spells CASSFTGETQYF. The CDR3, as DNA: TGTGCCAGCAGTTTTACGGGGGAGACCCAGTACTTC.

The chain employs TRBV11-2 and TRBJ2-7, with D hard to call. The CDR3 contains 14 residues. Trimming took off 2 bases at V and 0 bases at J, with 8 bases between the two ends. Germline lookup yields CDR1 SGHAT and CDR2 FQNNGV. In DNA form, the CDR3 reads TGTGCCAGCAGCTTAATCCACAGCTCCTACGAGCAGTACTTC. Its translation: CASSLIHSSYEQYF.

V gene TRBV5-6 combines with J gene TRBJ2-2, with a possible D match to TRBD2 (5 bases). V was shortened by 1 base and J by 7 bases, with 20 bases between the two germline ends. CDR1 SGHDT and CDR2 YYEEEE come from the germline V gene. This CDR3 is built from 17 residues. This chain's CDR3 is CASSLHGGPLRIGELFF. The DNA for the CDR3 is TGTGCCAGCAGCTTGCATGGCGGGCCCCTGAGAATCGGGGAGCTGTTTTTT.

This chain joins TRBV7-2 and TRBJ2-7; TRBD2 matches at 11 bases. V trimming: 3 bases; J trimming: 0 bases; junction bases outside the gene matches: 1. Germline CDR1 SGHTA, CDR2 FQGNSA. The CDR3 extends over 15 amino acids. As DNA, the CDR3 is TGTGCCAGCAGCTTCACTAGCGGGAGCTCCTACGAGCAGTACTTC. Protein product: CASSFTSGSSYEQYF.

The J gene is TRBJ1-4, the V gene TRBV7-6; 7 positions match TRBD1. This CDR3 has 15 residues. The V gene's germline CDR1 is SGHVS and CDR2 FNYEAQ. V gave up 4 bases and J gave up 3 bases; unmatched junction bases: 5. CDR3 sequence reads: CASSSGTDSNEKLFF. CDR3 coding DNA: TGTGCCAGCAGCTCCGGGACAGATTCTAATGAAAAACTGTTTTTT.

The V call is TRBV18, the J call TRBJ1-3; 8 positions agree with TRBD1. Germline CDR1 and CDR2: KGHSH and LQKENI. The CDR3 has 14 residues. The ends lost 9 bases at V and 2 bases at J; junction bases unmatched: 6. The CDR3 DNA follows: TGTGCCAGTCTCGACAGGGGCGCTGGAAACACCATATATTTT. Translation: CASLDRGAGNTIYF.